These T cell receptor beta chains were read from a single sample in a study of T cell responses to AZD1222 COVID-19 vaccine. Some clones are missing from TCRdb's copy, which holds only in-frame ones; the method was immunoSEQ multiplex PCR. Here the sample spans 95,000 to 130,000 clones, roughly 92% being singletons. Sequencing used peripheral blood, obtained 28 days after the second AZD1222 dose. Source of these receptors: an adult who received the AZD1222 COVID-19 vaccine. Each CDR3 is given with its conserved first and last residue. Fields, in order: D gene, J gene, V gene, clone size, CDR3 protein, CDR3 DNA. A D gene is named only where the DNA matches it firmly. Size is stated for part of the rows, as once, few or many counts, or as a class when the clone is expanded.

.,TRBJ2-4,TRBV11-2,.,CASSSRDFVAKNIQYF,TGTGCCAGCAGCTCTCGGGACTTTGTAGCCAAAAACATTCAGTACTTC
.,TRBJ2-7,TRBV30,.,CAWSVGLTYEQYF,TGTGCCTGGAGTGTAGGACTGACCTACGAGCAGTACTTC
.,TRBJ2-1,TRBV28,.,CASSSTPEQFF,TGTGCCAGCAGTTCAACTCCTGAGCAGTTCTTC
TRBD2,TRBJ2-2,TRBV6-1,.,CASSEKAGDTGELFF,TGTGCCAGCAGTGAGAAAGCGGGAGACACCGGGGAGCTGTTTTTT
.,TRBJ1-4,TRBV7-6,.,CASSLSTPGEKLFF,TGTGCCAGCAGCTTATCTACCCCCGGGGAAAAACTGTTTTTT
.,TRBJ1-6,TRBV3-1/TRBV3-2,.,CASSQDAGANSPLHF,TGTGCCAGCAGCCAAGATGCGGGGGCCAATTCACCCCTCCACTTT
.,TRBJ2-3,TRBV21-1,.,CASSKEKGGHRGYRDTQYF,TGTGCCAGCAGCAAAGAAAAAGGGGGCCACAGAGGGTATCGGGACACGCAGTATTTT
.,TRBJ1-1,TRBV6-6,.,CASSLPGRLRDAFF,TGTGCCAGCAGTTTGCCCGGGAGGTTAAGAGACGCTTTCTTT
.,TRBJ1-3,TRBV4-2,.,CASSQEDSNSGNTIYF,TGTGCCAGCAGCCAGGAAGACTCCAACTCTGGAAACACCATATATTTT
.,TRBJ2-5,TRBV6-5,once,CASSRSIDQETQYF,TGTGCCAGCAGCCGATCAATAGACCAAGAGACCCAGTACTTC
TRBD1,TRBJ2-7,TRBV6-5,.,CASSWGQKNYEQYF,TGTGCCAGCAGTTGGGGACAGAAAAACTACGAGCAGTACTTC
TRBD1,TRBJ2-7,TRBV15,.,CATSSGQGRTLEQYF,TGTGCCACCAGCAGCGGACAGGGGAGGACCCTCGAGCAGTACTTC
.,TRBJ1-5,TRBV19,.,CASSIGGGQGQPQHF,TGTGCCAGTAGTATAGGAGGAGGTCAAGGCCAGCCCCAGCATTTT
.,TRBJ2-3,TRBV27,.,CASSLSTVHTDTQYF,TGTGCCAGCAGTTTAAGCACCGTCCACACAGATACGCAGTATTTT
.,TRBJ1-5,TRBV11-2,.,CASSLGGGLNQPQHF,TGTGCCAGCAGCTTAGGAGGGGGTCTCAATCAGCCCCAGCATTTT
.,TRBJ2-7,TRBV6-5,.,CASSRTIYEQYF,TGTGCCAGCAGCCGGACTATCTACGAGCAGTACTTC
TRBD1,TRBJ1-2,TRBV28,.,CASSPAPGQGWGYTF,TGTGCCAGCAGTCCAGCTCCGGGACAGGGATGGGGCTACACCTTC
TRBD1,TRBJ2-5,TRBV19,.,CASRTDRGQETQYF,TGTGCCAGTAGGACCGACAGGGGGCAAGAGACCCAGTACTTC
.,TRBJ1-3,TRBV30,.,CAWVGGSGNTIYF,TGTGCCTGGGTTGGGGGTTCTGGAAACACCATATATTTT
.,TRBJ1-2,TRBV6-5,.,CASSRGDGDNYGYTF,TGTGCCAGCTCTCGGGGCGATGGGGACAACTATGGCTACACCTTC
TRBD2,TRBJ2-7,TRBV5-1,.,CASSSGGGYEQYF,TGCGCCAGCAGCAGCGGGGGCGGCTACGAGCAGTACTTC
.,TRBJ1-6,TRBV7-2,.,CASANMYSYNSPLHF,TGTGCCAGCGCTAATATGTACTCCTATAATTCACCCCTCCACTTT
.,TRBJ2-4,TRBV7-3,.,CASSLMTAKNIQYF,TGTGCCAGCAGCTTGATGACGGCGAAAAACATTCAGTACTTC
.,TRBJ1-1,TRBV10-2,.,CASKSRANTEAFF,TGCGCCAGCAAATCGAGAGCGAACACTGAAGCTTTCTTT
.,TRBJ1-3,TRBV7-9,once,CASSAQQSSGNTIYF,TGTGCCAGCAGTGCCCAGCAAAGCTCTGGAAACACCATATATTTT
TRBD1,TRBJ1-6,TRBV5-6,.,CASSPLTGGSYNSPLHF,TGTGCCAGCAGCCCGTTGACAGGGGGCTCCTATAATTCACCCCTCCACTTT
.,TRBJ2-7,TRBV27,.,CASSFLQDPYEQYF,TGTGCCAGCAGTTTTCTCCAGGACCCCTACGAGCAGTACTTC
.,TRBJ2-3,TRBV27,.,CASSSRQDGTDTQYF,TGTGCCAGCAGTTCGAGACAGGACGGCACAGATACGCAGTATTTT
.,TRBJ1-2,TRBV7-6,once,CASSLEGGYGYTF,TGTGCCAGCAGCTTAGAGGGGGGCTATGGCTACACCTTC
.,TRBJ2-1,TRBV19,.,CASTVRSSYNEQFF,TGTGCCAGTACCGTGAGGAGCTCCTACAATGAGCAGTTCTTC
TRBD2,TRBJ2-2,TRBV5-4,.,CASSFASGSSGELFF,TGTGCCAGCAGCTTTGCTAGCGGGAGCTCCGGGGAGCTGTTTTTT
TRBD1,TRBJ1-2,TRBV28,.,CASSPDRGGYGYTF,TGTGCCAGCAGTCCCGACAGGGGTGGCTATGGCTACACCTTC
.,TRBJ2-4,TRBV19,.,CASSLPSGVTAKNIQYF,TGTGCCAGTAGTCTTCCCTCGGGAGTAACGGCCAAAAACATTCAGTACTTC
.,TRBJ2-5,TRBV7-2,.,CASSLQWGTQETQYF,TGTGCCAGCAGCCTACAATGGGGTACCCAAGAGACCCAGTACTTC
TRBD2,TRBJ2-7,TRBV20-1,.,CSASSSGRAYEQYF,TGCAGTGCTAGTTCAAGCGGGAGGGCCTACGAGCAGTACTTC
TRBD2,TRBJ2-1,TRBV11-2,.,CASSRGGPGNEQFF,TGTGCCAGCTCCCGGGGGGGGCCAGGGAATGAGCAGTTCTTC
TRBD2,TRBJ2-1,TRBV28,.,CASSTPSLEVAGYNEQFF,TGTGCCAGCAGTACTCCGTCGCTGGAAGTAGCGGGGTACAATGAGCAGTTCTTC